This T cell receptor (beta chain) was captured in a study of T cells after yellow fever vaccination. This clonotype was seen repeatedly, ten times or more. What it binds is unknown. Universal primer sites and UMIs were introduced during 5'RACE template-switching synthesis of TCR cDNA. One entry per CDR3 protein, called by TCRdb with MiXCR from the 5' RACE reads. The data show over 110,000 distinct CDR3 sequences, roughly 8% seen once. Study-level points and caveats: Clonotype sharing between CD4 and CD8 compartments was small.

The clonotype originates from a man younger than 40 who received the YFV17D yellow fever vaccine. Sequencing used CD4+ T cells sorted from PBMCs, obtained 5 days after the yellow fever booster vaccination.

CDR3 amino acids: CASSPWTGGGTGELFF. Written as DNA, the CDR3 is TGTGCCAGCTCACCCTGGACTGGGGGTGGCACCGGGGAGCTGTTTTTT. J is TRBJ2-2 and V is TRBV18; D assignment may be TRBD1 or TRBD2 (5 bases each). V lost 3 bases, J lost 4 bases, and 15 bases lay in between. In germline, CDR1 is KGHSH, CDR2 LQKENI. The CDR3 is 16 residues long.